This TCR beta chain originates from a study of neurological immune-mediated disorders. This clonotype was observed at least ten times. Germline V CDR1 and CDR2: SQVTM, ANQGSEA. The ends lost 4 bases at V and 0 bases at J; junction bases unmatched: 2. CDR3 length equals 13 residues. Use was made of roughly 910,000 CD4+ or CD8+ T cells in sorted libraries. TCRdb re-analysed the 5' RACE reads in MiXCR, keeping a single row per CDR3 protein. This sample has approximately 41,000 distinct CDR3 sequences; about 14% occur once, and the top ten carry roughly 3.4%. Sequences were obtained from CD4+ T cells from blood. This TCR was recovered from a woman aged 55-69 years with HTLV-1-associated myelopathy (HAM/TSP). The chain links TRBV29-1 to TRBJ2-7; 8 nucleotides agree with TRBD2. The CDR3 here is CSVGGGRSYEQYF. The CDR3 bases are TGCAGCGTTGGCGGGGGGCGCTCCTACGAGCAGTACTTC.